One and the same sample provided the 12 T cell receptor beta chains below, sequenced in a study of a mutant IDH1 vaccine in newly diagnosed glioma. Time point defined: week 47, end of study. The investigators gave 300 ug of mutant IDH1 20-mer peptide in each vaccine dose, together with topical imiquimod. These receptors have no known antigen. Sequenced by immunoSEQ multiplex PCR; TCRdb stores in-frame clones only, minus some. The sample yields roughly 56,000 clones, over 70% seen once. The source material was PBMCs, sampled from a glioma patient whose treatment included an IDH1 peptide vaccine. These receptors were obtained from a man aged 45-65 years with glioma.

CDR3 coding DNA: TGTGCCAGCACCACGAGCTCTGGAAACACCATATATTTT. Residues: CASTTSSGNTIYF. V usage is TRBV28 and J usage is TRBJ1-3; D is undetermined. The length of the CDR3 is 13 residues. CDR1 is MDHEN, CDR2 SYDVKM, per germline. Trimming took 7 bases from V and 0 from J, leaving 7 bases between them.

This clone was seen just once. The chain links TRBV19 to TRBJ2-7; 9 bases are a match to TRBD1. CDR1 and CDR2 (germline): LNHDA, SQIVND (reference sequence). The trim removed 10 bases at V and 3 bases at J, leaving 7 bases unmatched. The CDR3 loop spans 13 amino acids. The CDR3 sequence: CATSTGGGYEQYF. The CDR3 nucleotides read TGTGCCACCTCAACAGGGGGCGGCTACGAGCAGTACTTC. Full variable domain (outside the CDR3, taken from reference TRBV19 and TRBJ2-7): DGGITQSPKYLFRKEGQNVTLSCEQNLNHDAMYWYRQDPGQGLRLIYYSQIVNDFQKGDIAEGYSVSREKKESFPLTVTSAQKNPTAFYLCATSTGGGYEQYFGPGTRLTVT.

This chain joins TRBV5-7 and TRBJ1-1, with D perhaps matching TRBD1 (6 bases). TRBV5-7 is given ORF status, its function remaining uncertain. This CDR3 comprises 19 residues. Deletions cut 1 base from V and 0 bases from J, with 22 bases between. CDR3 sequence reads: CASSLLWPGAGAVNTEAFF. The CDR3 DNA is TGTGCCAGCAGCTTGTTGTGGCCCGGCGCAGGGGCCGTGAACACTGAAGCTTTCTTT.

The chain couples TRBV28 to TRBJ1-2; possible D gene TRBD1, 5 bases. The length of the CDR3 is 13 residues. CDR1 is MDHEN, CDR2 SYDVKM, per germline. Trimming cost V 3 bases and J 5 bases, with 10 bases left between them. Written as DNA, the CDR3 is TGTGCCAGCAGTTTCGGGGCGGGATATGGCTACACCTTC. Protein product: CASSFGAGYGYTF.

The chain recombines TRBV4-1 with TRBJ2-6; D is unclear. Germline values: CDR1 MGHRA, CDR2 YSYEKL. The CDR3 has 16 residues. Trimming removed 4 bases at V and 0 bases at J, with 10 bases between. The CDR3 reads CASSREVASGANVLTF. As DNA, the CDR3 is TGCGCCAGCAGCCGAGAAGTAGCCTCTGGGGCCAACGTCCTGACTTTC.

This clone was counted between two and nine times. The chain employs TRBV9 and TRBJ1-3; D may be TRBD1 (5 bases). The CDR3 spans 14 residues. Trimming stripped 3 bases from V and 4 bases from J, with 11 bases between. From germline, CDR1 is SGDLS and CDR2 YYNGEE. Here the CDR3 reads CASSGGGFGNTIYF. For the CDR3, the DNA is TGTGCCAGCAGCGGGGGCGGGTTCGGAAACACCATATATTTT.

The chain combines TRBV15 with TRBJ1-6, with 8 bases lining up with TRBD1. Germline V lookup: CDR1 LNHNV, CDR2 YYDKDF (reference sequence). This CDR3 region has 15 residues. Trimming cost V 5 bases and J 9 bases; bases outside gene matches: 9. CDR3 region: CATSGRTGQGSPLHF. The CDR3 DNA reads TGTGCCACCAGCGGAAGGACAGGGCAGGGTTCACCCCTCCACTTT.

The chain has TRBV27 and TRBJ2-1, with a tentative D call TRBD1 (5 bases). V lost 5 bases and J 6 bases, leaving 8 bases between the germline ends. The CDR3 spans 12 residues. Germline V gene sequence: CDR1 MNHEY, CDR2 SMNVEV (reference sequence). CDR3 residues: CASSPQGNEQFF. In DNA form, the CDR3 reads TGTGCCAGCAGTCCGCAGGGCAATGAGCAGTTCTTC.

This clone was seen just once. The chain employs TRBV6-6 and TRBJ2-7, with 10 bases lining up with TRBD2. CDR3 length: 14 residues. CDR1 and CDR2 (germline): MNHNY, SVGAGI (reference sequence). V lost 6 bases and J lost 4; bases outside the gene matches: 6. As DNA, the CDR3 is TGTGCCAGCAGCCCTAGGACTAGCGGTTACGAGCAGTACTTC. Translating it yields CASSPRTSGYEQYF.

The rearrangement links TRBV11-1 to TRBJ2-3, with D perhaps TRBD1 (6 bases). CDR1 and CDR2 from the germline V gene are SGHAT and FQDESV (reference sequence). Trimming took 3 bases from V and 0 from J, leaving 10 bases between them. CDR3 length: 15 residues. Here the CDR3 reads CASSLLQGSTDTQYF. DNA for the CDR3: TGTGCCAGCAGCTTGCTACAGGGTAGCACAGATACGCAGTATTTT.

The V gene is TRBV2, the J gene TRBJ1-5; 8 bases are a match to TRBD1. Germline CDR1 SNHLY, CDR2 FYNNEI. The CDR3 has 15 amino acids. Trimming at V came to 5 bases and at J to 2 bases, leaving 5 bases not matched to a gene. CDR3 nucleotides: TGTGCCAGCAGTATGGACAGGGCGGGCAATCAGCCCCAGCATTTT. Translating gives CASSMDRAGNQPQHF.

This chain joins TRBV30 and TRBJ1-2, with D perhaps TRBD1 (5 bases). Germline assignment: CDR1 GTSNPN and CDR2 SVGIG (reference sequence). This CDR3 has 16 residues. V dropped 8 bases and J dropped 5 bases, with 27 bases sitting between them. CDR3 sequence reads: CAIEGSGTDGFYGYTF. DNA for the CDR3: TGTGCCATAGAAGGAAGTGGGACGGACGGATTTTATGGCTACACCTTC.